Listed here are 27 T cell receptor beta chains from one sample, sequenced in a study of prognosis after radiotherapy for stage I lung cancer. By two-round multiplex PCR, the TCR beta CDR3 was amplified from genomic DNA. Round-one PCR had primers specific to each TRBV and TRBJ gene. TCRdb re-called the multiplex PCR reads with MiXCR, one entry per CDR3 protein. The sample lists under 55,000 distinct CDR3 sequences; roughly 35% were seen once. The specimen was PBMCs, collected before or after stereotactic body radiation therapy (not recorded which). Receptors originate from a donor aged 50 or older with non-small cell lung cancer.

The V gene is TRBV11-2, the J gene TRBJ2-7, with D uncertain. The CDR3 runs 14 residues. The germline CDR1 and CDR2 sequences are SGHAT and FQNNGV. V gave up 3 bases and J gave up 10 bases, with 19 bases separating them. This CDR3 reads CASSFLCVGSYQYF. CDR3 nucleotide sequence: TGTGCCAGCAGCTTTTTATGTGTCGGTTCATATCAGTACTTC.

This clonotype was seen only once. A far larger clone lies a single base away; this is likely a read error. V is TRBV7-9 and J is TRBJ2-1, with 8 bases aligning to TRBD2. Germline trimming cut 6 bases from V and 1 base from J; bases unmatched to any gene: 5. Germline CDR1 SEHNR, CDR2 FQNEAQ (reference sequence). The CDR3 extends over 15 amino acids. The CDR3 region has the DNA TGTGCCAGCAGGATAGCGGGATGGTCCTACAATGAGCAGTTCTTC. It translates to CASRIAGWSYNEQFF.

This clonotype was found many times. The CDR3 nucleotides read TGTGCCAGCAGCGAGAAACAGGGTTACGAGCAGTACTTC. It yields the protein CASSEKQGYEQYF. The genes are TRBV9 and TRBJ2-7, with D maybe TRBD1 (6 bases). The germline V gene encodes CDR1 SGDLS and CDR2 YYNGEE. CDR3 length: 13 residues. V lost 3 bases and J lost 4, with 11 bases in between.

Notes on this clonotype: A read error may be the cause here, since a much bigger clone is one base away. The chain has TRBV18 and TRBJ1-1; possibly TRBD1 for D (6 bases). V lost 3 bases and J 6 bases, leaving 14 bases between the germline ends. The germline CDR1 and CDR2 sequences are KGHSH and LQKENI. CDR3 length: 14 residues. CDR3 nucleotides: TGTGCCAGCTCACCTACAGGGAGCGAAGCTGAAGCTTTCTTT. Its protein product is CASSPTGSEAEAFF.

This clonotype has at least ten counts. The rearrangement links TRBV12-3 or TRBV12-4 to TRBJ2-5; 7 bases align to TRBD1. After removal of 7 bases from V and 1 base from J, the junction contained 3 bases not matched to a gene. The length of the CDR3 is 13 residues. The CDR3 DNA sequence: TGTGCCAGCACGGGACAGATCCAAGAGACCCAGTACTTC. Its translation: CASTGQIQETQYF.

About this clonotype itself: Just one base apart from a much larger clone, this may be a read error. The CDR3 nucleotides read TGTGCCAGCACGACAGGTCTAGCGGGAGGGCCGTCCGAGCAGTACTTC. It codes for CASTTGLAGGPSEQYF. V is TRBV6-2 or TRBV6-3 and J is TRBJ2-7; TRBD2 agrees at 12 bases. Germline trimming cut 7 bases from V and 6 bases from J; bases unmatched to any gene: 13. Germline loops: CDR1 MNHEY, CDR2 SVGEGT. The CDR3 consists of 16 residues.

Comment on this clonotype: Sequence at one end of the junction differs from germline and may be a read error. The rearrangement joins TRBV12-3 or TRBV12-4 to TRBJ1-2, with D perhaps matching TRBD1 (5 bases). This CDR3 region has 13 residues. CDR3 sequence reads: CASSLGGSGGCTF. CDR3 DNA sequence: TGTGCCAGCAGTTTAGGGGGGTCGGGAGGCTGCACCTTC.

This clonotype was found many times. The chain carries TRBV30 and TRBJ2-6; D is uncertain. With 1 base removed from V and 12 bases from J, the gap between germline ends came to 7 bases. This CDR3 is built from 11 residues. CDR1 is GTSNPN, CDR2 SVGIG, per germline (reference sequence). For the CDR3, the DNA is TGTGCCTGGAGTGCGGCCGGCGTCCTGACTTTC. As protein: CAWSAAGVLTF.

Comments on this clonotype: This may be a read error: a much more frequent sequence differs by one nucleotide. The rearrangement uses TRBV20-1 and TRBJ2-3; D is perhaps TRBD1 (6 bases). The CDR3 has 13 residues. Germline V gene lookup returns CDR1 DFQATT and CDR2 SNEGSKA (reference sequence). The CDR3 DNA reads as TGCATCCCGGTGGGGGCCCCCACAGATACGCAGTATTTT. It encodes CIPVGAPTDTQYF.

This clonotype was seen ten or more times. The chain has TRBV12-3 or TRBV12-4 and TRBJ1-6; D perhaps matches TRBD1 (5 bases). Deletions cut 7 bases from V and 10 bases from J, with 20 bases between. The CDR3 consists of 15 residues. CDR3 loop: CASNLGEGSGSPLHF. Here the CDR3 DNA reads TGTGCCAGCAACCTGGGTGAGGGGTCAGGATCACCCCTCCACTTT.

The table lists this clonotype with a few counts. Since a far larger clone is one base different, this is likely a read error. The chain combines TRBV6-2 or TRBV6-3 with TRBJ2-7; D is uncertain. CDR1 is MNHEY and CDR2 is SVGEGT in the germline V gene. The CDR3 runs 12 residues. The CDR3 here is CASRDVTYDQYF. The CDR3 region has the DNA TGTGCCAGCAGGGACGTAACCTACGATCAGTACTTC.

As for this clonotype: A much larger clone lies a single base off, so this may be a read error. The chain employs TRBV6-9 and TRBJ1-1, with 7 bases identical to TRBD1. This CDR3 region has 16 residues. Germline V CDR1 and CDR2: MNHGY, SVAAGI. The CDR3 sequence: CARSSAPGGGNTEAFF. The DNA of the CDR3 is TGTGCCAGAAGTTCCGCCCCAGGGGGAGGGAACACTGAAGCTTTCTTT.

The chain uses TRBV11-3 and TRBJ2-2; 7 nucleotides match TRBD2. The CDR3 is 15 residues long. CDR1 and CDR2 (germline): SGHNT, YENEEA. V shed 5 bases, J shed 1 base, and the junction held 4 bases outside the gene matches. CDR3 sequence: CASSRTSENTGELFF. The CDR3 DNA is TGTGCCAGCAGCCGCACTAGCGAGAACACCGGGGAGCTGTTTTTT.

This clonotype was detected many times. J is TRBJ1-4 and V is TRBV11-2; no clear D. Trimming cost V 3 bases and J 8 bases, with 13 bases left between them. The CDR3 sequence is 14 residues long. Germline V lookup: CDR1 SGHAT, CDR2 FQNNGV. This chain's CDR3 is CASSLTLSSEKLFF. CDR3 DNA sequence: TGTGCCAGCAGCTTGACCCTTTCCTCGGAAAAACTGTTTTTT. Complete variable domain (other parts from reference TRBV11-2 and TRBJ1-4): EAGVAQSPRYKIIEKRQSVAFWCNPISGHATLYWYQQILGQGPKLLIQFQNNGVVDDSQLPKDRFSAERLKGVDSTLKIQPAKLEDSAVYLCASSLTLSSEKLFFGSGTQLSVL.

On this clonotype itself: This may stem from a read error, because a much larger clone lies one nucleotide away. The CDR3 protein is CASSGQGYGNIIYF. The CDR3 nucleotides read TGTGCCAGCAGCGGACAGGGGTACGGAAACATCATATATTTT. This chain joins TRBV3-1 and TRBJ1-3; 9 nucleotides match TRBD1. This CDR3 has 14 amino acids. CDR1 is LGHDT and CDR2 is YNNKEL in the germline V gene (reference sequence).

The rearrangement uses TRBV10-3 and TRBJ2-5, with a possible D match to TRBD1 (6 bases). CDR1 is ENHRY, CDR2 SYGVKD, per germline. The CDR3 spans 14 residues. The V end lost 4 bases, the J end lost 1 base, and 10 bases lay between the germline ends. The DNA of the CDR3 is TGTGCCATCAGTGCAGACAGGACCCAAGAGACCCAGTACTTC. It encodes CAISADRTQETQYF.

The sample holds many counts of this clonotype. The J gene is TRBJ1-6, the V gene TRBV7-9; tentatively, D is TRBD1 (5 bases). Deletions cut 5 bases from V and 7 bases from J, with 12 bases between. This CDR3 comprises 14 residues. Germline V CDR1 and CDR2: SEHNR, FQNEAQ (reference sequence). In DNA form, the CDR3 reads TGTGCCAGCAGCCCGGGACGGCTGAATTCACCCCTCCACTTT. The encoded protein is CASSPGRLNSPLHF.

This clonotype was observed many times. The gene calls are TRBV20-1 and TRBJ1-2, with unresolved D. From germline, CDR1 is DFQATT and CDR2 SNEGSKA (reference sequence). V lost 7 bases and J 5 bases, leaving 20 bases between the germline ends. The length of the CDR3 is 14 residues. The DNA for the CDR3 is TGCAGTGTAGTTTCGGAGGGAATTGGGTATGGCTACACCTTC. It translates to CSVVSEGIGYGYTF.

This clonotype was seen repeatedly, ten times or more. This CDR3 is CASSPRDGSGLFF. In DNA, the CDR3 is TGTGCCAGCAGTCCCCGGGACGGTAGTGGGCTGTTTTTT. This rearrangement joins TRBV6-1 to TRBJ2-2; possibly TRBD1 or TRBD2 for D (5 bases each). CDR1 is MNHNS, CDR2 SASEGT, per germline. The CDR3 covers 13 residues. V was shortened by 5 bases and J by 13 bases, with 17 bases between the two germline ends.

About this clonotype itself: This likely reflects a read error, since a far larger clone is one base away. The J gene is TRBJ1-2, the V gene TRBV6-4, with D uncertain. The CDR3 is 15 amino acids. Trimming cost V 7 bases and J 2 bases, with 17 bases left between them. Germline values: CDR1 MRHNA, CDR2 SNTAGT. CDR3 sequence (DNA): TGTGCCAGCACCGCGGTAAAGCGAGGAAACTATGGCTACACCTTC. As protein: CASTAVKRGNYGYTF.

Comment on this clonotype: This sequence may be a read error, since a much larger clone differs from it by one base. The chain joins TRBV3-1 to TRBJ2-7; D may be TRBD1 (5 bases). This CDR3 is built from 14 residues. Germline V gives CDR1 LGHDT, CDR2 YNNKEL (reference sequence). Here the CDR3 DNA reads TGTGCCATCAGCCAAGGGGTCGCCCTAGTCGAGCAGTACTTC. Its translation: CAISQGVALVEQYF.

In this sample, this clonotype turned up many times. The chain employs TRBV5-1 and TRBJ2-3, with 11 bases identical to TRBD1. Germline CDR1 reads SGHRS; CDR2 reads YFSETQ. J was trimmed by 4 bases and V by 4 bases; bases with no gene match: 5. The CDR3 is 15 amino acids. The CDR3 reads CASSPRTGGSDTQYF. CDR3 nucleotides: TGCGCCAGCAGCCCCAGGACAGGGGGCTCAGATACGCAGTATTTT.

This clonotype was seen repeatedly, ten times or more. The J gene is TRBJ2-1, the V gene TRBV25-1, with D uncertain. CDR1 and CDR2 from the germline V gene are MGHDK and SYGVNS. V dropped 6 bases and J dropped 9 bases, with 12 bases sitting between them. This CDR3 contains 12 residues. The CDR3 DNA reads TGTGCCAGCAGCCCTGATGTTGGTGAGCAGTTCTTC. Its protein is CASSPDVGEQFF.

V is TRBV7-2 and J is TRBJ1-1, with D possibly being TRBD1 (5 bases). Looked up from germline, CDR1 is SGHTA and CDR2 is FQGNSA. This CDR3 contains 16 residues. Trimming removed 5 bases from V and 7 bases from J, with 23 bases in between. The CDR3, as DNA: TGTGCCAGCAGCCTATACAGGTGGCCGAGGGGCATTGAAGCTTTCTTT. This codes for CASSLYRWPRGIEAFF.

About this clonotype: One junction end does not reproduce the germline sequence, and a read error may be involved. This chain uses TRBV11-1 with TRBJ2-1, with TRBD2 identical over 11 bases. This CDR3 has 13 amino acids. Germline CDR1 SGHAT, CDR2 FQDESV (reference sequence). CDR3 in DNA: TGTGTCAGCAGCCCCGGGACTAGCGGTGAGCAGTTCTTC. This codes for CVSSPGTSGEQFF. Full variable domain (missing parts from reference TRBV11-1 and TRBJ2-1): EAEVAQSPRYKITEKSQAVAFWCDPISGHATLYWYRQILGQGPELLVQFQDESVVDDSQLPKDRFSAERLKGVDSTLKIQPAELGDSAMYLCVSSPGTSGEQFFGPGTRLTVL.

This clonotype has just a few counts. A clone one base away is much larger, so this may be a read error. The genes are TRBV7-2 and TRBJ1-1; D gene unclear. V lost 2 bases and J lost 2, with 12 bases in between. Per the germline V gene, CDR1 is SGHTA and CDR2 is FQGNSA. CDR3 length: 15 residues. CDR3 in amino acids: CASSLKGPTNTEAFF. The CDR3 region has the DNA TGTGCCAGCAGCTTAAAAGGGCCCACAAACACTGAAGCTTTCTTT.

This clonotype was found many times. The V and J genes are TRBV24-1 and TRBJ2-3; the D is unclear. The CDR3 contains 15 residues. The V and J ends lost 2 bases and 6 bases respectively, with 14 bases between them. Looked up from germline, CDR1 is KGHDR and CDR2 is SFDVKD. The CDR3 nucleotides read TGTGCCACCAGTGATTCGAGAGGCAGTGGGGATACGCAGTATTTT. Its translation: CATSDSRGSGDTQYF.